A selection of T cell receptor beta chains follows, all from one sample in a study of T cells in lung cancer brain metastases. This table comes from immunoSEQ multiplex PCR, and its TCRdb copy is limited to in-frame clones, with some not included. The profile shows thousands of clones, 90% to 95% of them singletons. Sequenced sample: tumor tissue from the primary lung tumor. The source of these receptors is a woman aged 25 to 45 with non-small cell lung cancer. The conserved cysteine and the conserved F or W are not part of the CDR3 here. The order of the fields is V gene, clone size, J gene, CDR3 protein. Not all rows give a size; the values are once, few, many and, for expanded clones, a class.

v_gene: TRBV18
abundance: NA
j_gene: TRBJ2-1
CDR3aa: ASSLLGLAGKNDNEQF

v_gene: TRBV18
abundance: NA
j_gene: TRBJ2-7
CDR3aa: ASSQGVGTGGSYEQY

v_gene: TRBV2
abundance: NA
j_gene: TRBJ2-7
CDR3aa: ASGSDFYEQY

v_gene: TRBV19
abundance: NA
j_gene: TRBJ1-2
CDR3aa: ASSLDRVNYGYT

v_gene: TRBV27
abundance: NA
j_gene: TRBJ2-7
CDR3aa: ASSFSPETYEQY

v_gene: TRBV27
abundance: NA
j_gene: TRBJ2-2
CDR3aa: ASSAGGTGGELF

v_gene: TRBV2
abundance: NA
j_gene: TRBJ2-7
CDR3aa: ASIRGRIRYEQY

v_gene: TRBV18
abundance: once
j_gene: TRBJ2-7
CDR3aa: ASSPNGYEQY

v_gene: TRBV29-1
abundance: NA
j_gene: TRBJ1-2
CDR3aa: SVRTSEANYGYT

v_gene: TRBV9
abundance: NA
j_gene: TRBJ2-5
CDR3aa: ASSAGLAGQETQY

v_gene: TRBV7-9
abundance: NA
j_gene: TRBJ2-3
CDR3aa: ASSGQGSRSSTDTQY

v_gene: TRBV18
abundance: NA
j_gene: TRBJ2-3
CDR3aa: ASSPAGGTGTDTQY

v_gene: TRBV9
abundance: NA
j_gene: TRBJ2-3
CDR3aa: ASSRGTKRDTQY

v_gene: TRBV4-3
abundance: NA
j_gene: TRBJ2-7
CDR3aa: ASSQDRPGAGWANEQY

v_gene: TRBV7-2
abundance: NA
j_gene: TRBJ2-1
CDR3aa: ASSLGAGPGFEQF

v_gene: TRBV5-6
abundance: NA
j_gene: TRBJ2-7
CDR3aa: ASTTSATYEQY

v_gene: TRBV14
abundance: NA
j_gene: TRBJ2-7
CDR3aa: ASSQDETRRSYEQY

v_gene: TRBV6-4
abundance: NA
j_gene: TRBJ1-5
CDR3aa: ASSDTSWGPQH

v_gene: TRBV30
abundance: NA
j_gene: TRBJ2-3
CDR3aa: AWSVGFTDTQY

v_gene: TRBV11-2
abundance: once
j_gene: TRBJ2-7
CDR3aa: ASSLDWGAEQY

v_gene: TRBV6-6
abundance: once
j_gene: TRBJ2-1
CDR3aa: ASSYTTRRGNEQF

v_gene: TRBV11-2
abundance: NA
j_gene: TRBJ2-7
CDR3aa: ASSLGQGGEQY

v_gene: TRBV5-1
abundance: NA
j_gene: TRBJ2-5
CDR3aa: ASSLVGSQETQY

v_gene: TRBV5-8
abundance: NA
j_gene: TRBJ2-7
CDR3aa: ASSGRTGTHYEQY

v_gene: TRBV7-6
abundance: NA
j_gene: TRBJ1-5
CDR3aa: ASSLAGGQPQH

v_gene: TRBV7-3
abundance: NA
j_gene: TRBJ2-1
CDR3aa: ASSSGVRGDEQF

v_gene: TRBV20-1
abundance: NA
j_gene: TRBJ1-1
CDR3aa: SAYLHTEAF

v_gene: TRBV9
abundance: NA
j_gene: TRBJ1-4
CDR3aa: ASKRDPSGGEKLF

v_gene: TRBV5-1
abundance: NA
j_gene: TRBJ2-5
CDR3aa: ASSSGSYETQY

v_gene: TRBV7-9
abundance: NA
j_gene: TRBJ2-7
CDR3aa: ASSLSSGTGEQY

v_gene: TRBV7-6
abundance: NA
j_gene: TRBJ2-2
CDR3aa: ASSLQAGANTGELF

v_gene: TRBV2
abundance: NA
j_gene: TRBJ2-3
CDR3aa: ASSRGLKGDTQY

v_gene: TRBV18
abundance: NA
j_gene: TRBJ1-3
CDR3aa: ASSRAGGGQSGNTIY

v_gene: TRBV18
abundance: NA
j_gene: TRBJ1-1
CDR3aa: ASSPPKGFTEAF

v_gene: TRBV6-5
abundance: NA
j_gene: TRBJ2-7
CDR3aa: ASSNGWGIGYEQY

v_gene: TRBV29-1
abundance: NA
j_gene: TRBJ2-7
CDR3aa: SVAKLYRDNEQY

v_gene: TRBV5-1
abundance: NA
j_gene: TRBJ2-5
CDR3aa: ASSGGTVTQETQY

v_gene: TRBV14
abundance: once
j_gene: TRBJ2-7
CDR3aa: ASSQLGGRAWEQY

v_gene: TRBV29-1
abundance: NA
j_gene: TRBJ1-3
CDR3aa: SVPDGENTIY

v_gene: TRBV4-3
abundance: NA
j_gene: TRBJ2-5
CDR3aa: ASSQDLAGRVETQY

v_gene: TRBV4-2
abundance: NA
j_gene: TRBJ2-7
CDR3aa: ASSPAGTSGAYYEQY

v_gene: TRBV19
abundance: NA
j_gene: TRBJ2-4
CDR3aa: ASSPRGGKAKNIQY

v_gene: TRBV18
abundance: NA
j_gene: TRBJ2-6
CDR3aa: ASSPGVSGSGANVLT

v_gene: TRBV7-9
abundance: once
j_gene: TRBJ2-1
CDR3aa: ASSLAGSYNEQF

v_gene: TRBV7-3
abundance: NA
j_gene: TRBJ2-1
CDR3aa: ASSLKSSVYNEQF

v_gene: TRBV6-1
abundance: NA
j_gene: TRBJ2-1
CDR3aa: ASSAQGYEQF

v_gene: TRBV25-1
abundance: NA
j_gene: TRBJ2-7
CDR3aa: ASSYRGPSEQY

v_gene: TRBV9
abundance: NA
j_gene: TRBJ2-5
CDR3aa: ASSGTSGRGETQY

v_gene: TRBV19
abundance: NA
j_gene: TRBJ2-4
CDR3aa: ASSKGPLLN

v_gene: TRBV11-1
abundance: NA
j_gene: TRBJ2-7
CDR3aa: ASSSVYEQY

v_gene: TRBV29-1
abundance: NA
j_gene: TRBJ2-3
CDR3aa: SVEGTADTQY

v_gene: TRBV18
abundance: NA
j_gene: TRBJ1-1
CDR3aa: ANSPWGGSITEAF

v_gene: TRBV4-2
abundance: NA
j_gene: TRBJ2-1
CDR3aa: ASRTLNNEQF

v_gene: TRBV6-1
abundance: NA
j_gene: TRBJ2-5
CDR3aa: ASSLGQGEAETQY

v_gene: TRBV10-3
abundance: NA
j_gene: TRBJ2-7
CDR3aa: AISEDRGGEQY

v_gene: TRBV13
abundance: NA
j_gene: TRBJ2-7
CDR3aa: ASSLGGLTYEQY

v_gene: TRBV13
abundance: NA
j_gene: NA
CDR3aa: ASSLARTGLSYEQY